The T cell receptor (beta chain) under discussion was sequenced for a study of T cells after yellow fever vaccination. As for the study in general: The fractions with low cell numbers were processed using SMART-Seq v4 Ultra Low Input. The study's findings and limits: In FACS-sorted repertoires, abundant clonotypes from the bulk population could appear as contaminants. Some clonotypes were seen in both the CD4 and the CD8 compartments. These made up a small share and likely arose from convergent recombination.

The CDR3 contains 13 residues. Trimming took off 8 bases at V and 2 bases at J, with 10 bases between the two ends. The V gene's germline CDR1 is MNHEY and CDR2 SVGEGT. A process of 5'RACE template switching, which added a universal primer site and UMIs, was used to make TCR cDNA. In TCRdb, the 5' RACE reads were re-called with MiXCR into one record per CDR3 protein. In the table there are almost 600,000 distinct CDR3 sequences, less than 15% of which are singletons. Turning to this clonotype: Antigen: not known.

This TCR came from a man aged 30-40 years who received the YFV17D yellow fever vaccine. The starting material was PBMCs, obtained on the day of the yellow fever booster vaccination. V gene TRBV6-2 or TRBV6-3 combines with J gene TRBJ1-5; no firm D call. CDR3 DNA sequence: TGTGCCAGCGAGGATATCGGCAATCAGCCCCAGCATTTT. This gives the protein CASEDIGNQPQHF.